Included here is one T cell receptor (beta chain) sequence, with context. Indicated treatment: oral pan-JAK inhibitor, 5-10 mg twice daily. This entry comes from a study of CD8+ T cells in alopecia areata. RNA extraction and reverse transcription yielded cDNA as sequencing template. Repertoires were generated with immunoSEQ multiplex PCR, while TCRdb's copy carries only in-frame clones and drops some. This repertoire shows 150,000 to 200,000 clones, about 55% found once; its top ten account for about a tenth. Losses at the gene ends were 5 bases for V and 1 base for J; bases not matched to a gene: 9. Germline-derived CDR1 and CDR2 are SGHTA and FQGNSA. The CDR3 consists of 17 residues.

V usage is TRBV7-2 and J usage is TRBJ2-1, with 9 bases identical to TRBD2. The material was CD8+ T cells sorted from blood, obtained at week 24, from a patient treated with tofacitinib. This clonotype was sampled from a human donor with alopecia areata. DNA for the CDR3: TGTGCCAGCAGCCCAAAGGGGGGACTAGCTTCCTACAATGAGCAGTTCTTC. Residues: CASSPKGGLASYNEQFF.